This T cell receptor (beta chain) is from a study of CD4 T cells in relation to SARS-CoV-2 and coronaviruses. TCRdb's copy holds only in-frame clones and misses some; the assay was immunoSEQ multiplex PCR. The sample carries nearly 70,000 clones, 85% to 95% recorded once. The germline gives CDR1 SNHLY, CDR2 FYNNEI. This CDR3 comprises 14 residues. The V and J ends lost 6 bases and 0 bases respectively, with 12 bases between them. This clone appeared once. Before the COVID-19 pandemic, during about 2011-2019, CD4+ T cells were taken from unexposed donors. Naive and memory CD4+ T cells were separated from cryopreserved PBMCs.

Source material: naive CD4+ T cells from PBMCs. Specified subset: naive CD4+ T cells isolated by negative enrichment. V is TRBV2 and J is TRBJ2-7, with D tentatively TRBD1 (6 bases). This sequence originates from a human donor in good health. CDR3 residues: CASRLRGSSYEQYF. The CDR3 nucleotides are TGTGCCAGCAGACTCAGGGGAAGCTCCTACGAGCAGTACTTC.